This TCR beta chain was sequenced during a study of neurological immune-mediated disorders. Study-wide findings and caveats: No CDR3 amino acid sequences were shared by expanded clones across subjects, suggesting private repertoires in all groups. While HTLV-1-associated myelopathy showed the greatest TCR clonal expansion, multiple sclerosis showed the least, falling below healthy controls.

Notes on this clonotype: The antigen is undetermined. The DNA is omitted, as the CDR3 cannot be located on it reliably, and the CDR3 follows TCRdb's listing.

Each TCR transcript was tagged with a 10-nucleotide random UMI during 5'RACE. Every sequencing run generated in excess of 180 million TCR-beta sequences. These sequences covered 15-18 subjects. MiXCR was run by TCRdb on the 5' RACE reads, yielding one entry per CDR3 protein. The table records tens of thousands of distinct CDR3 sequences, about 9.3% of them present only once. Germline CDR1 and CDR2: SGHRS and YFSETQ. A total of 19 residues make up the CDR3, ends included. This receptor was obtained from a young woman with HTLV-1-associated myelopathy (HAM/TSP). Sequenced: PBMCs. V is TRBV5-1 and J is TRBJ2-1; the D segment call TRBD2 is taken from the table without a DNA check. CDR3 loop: CASSFYICSAAGGSDEQFF.